Sequencing of this TCR beta chain was carried out in a study of T cell repertoires in cytomegalovirus infection. Study overall: It can be stated that public TCR beta signatures indicated CMV infection as well as a matching HLA type. Study-level findings and limits: Clonotypes of TCR beta that were HLA-C-restricted and CMV-specific dominated the ex vivo response. Cumulative public TCR beta family frequency identified carriers of CMV plus the relevant HLA.

MiXCR, run by TCRdb on the reads, gives a single entry per CDR3 protein. The sample contains about 140,000 distinct CDR3 sequences, 6.5% of which appear only once. This clonotype appeared a few times. What it recognizes is unknown. The receptor was isolated from a human donor in good health (CMV status not recorded). Some clones in this sample may be carry-over from other donors' samples. The sample taken for sequencing was PBMCs.

The CDR3 is CASSQPPTRAEQFF. The CDR3 DNA reads TGTGCCAGCAGCCAACCCCCGACTAGGGCTGAGCAGTTCTTC. The rearrangement uses TRBV3-1 and TRBJ2-1; TRBD2 might be the D (6 bases). The germline gives CDR1 LGHDT, CDR2 YNNKEL (reference sequence). Between the trimmed V and J ends, which lost 2 bases and 9 bases, there was a span of 14 bases. There are 14 residues in the CDR3.